This T cell receptor (beta chain) was recorded in a study of T cell changes during pregnancy in multiple sclerosis. Looked up from germline, CDR1 is MNHEY and CDR2 is SVGAGI. The CDR3 runs to 15 residues. With V trimmed by 5 bases and J by 2 bases, 8 bases remained unmatched. Using immunoSEQ multiplex PCR, the repertoire was profiled, and TCRdb retains in-frame clones only, with some absent. The sample consists of 70,000 to 100,000 clones, roughly 93% of them appearing once. Sequenced here: peripheral blood, sampled in the first trimester of pregnancy. This chain uses TRBV6-5 with TRBJ2-7, with 8 nucleotides matching TRBD2. The receptor comes from a female donor with multiple sclerosis, enrolled in a pregnancy study. CDR3 nucleotides: TGTGCCAGCAGTCCCCGGGGGGGCGCGGCCTACGAGCAGTACTTC. Translation gives CASSPRGGAAYEQYF.